Presented here are 20 T cell receptor beta chains from one specimen sequenced in a study of cytomegalovirus exposure and HLA in healthy donors. The PCR was carried out with 60 Vbeta primers and 13 Jbeta primers. Sequenced by immunoSEQ multiplex PCR; TCRdb stores in-frame clones only, minus some. The table includes more than 110,000 clones, 80% detected once. The sequenced sample was PBMCs. The receptors were gathered from a man aged 30-40 years in good health and CMV-seronegative.

This sequence joins TRBV10-3 and TRBJ2-6, with TRBD1 matching over 7 bases. The CDR3 consists of 18 residues. Germline CDR1 is ENHRY and CDR2 is SYGVKD. J lost 0 bases, V lost 6 bases, and 11 bases had no gene match. CDR3 DNA: TGTGCCATCAGGGTCCTGACAGGGAGTGGCTCTGGGGCCAACGTCCTGACTTTC. As protein: CAIRVLTGSGSGANVLTF.

The chain combines TRBV2 with TRBJ2-5; 9 bases line up with TRBD2. After removal of 6 bases from V and 4 bases from J, the junction contained 12 bases not matched to a gene. Per the germline V gene, CDR1 is SNHLY and CDR2 is FYNNEI. The CDR3 extends over 16 amino acids. The CDR3 is CASSRSAGGPGETQYF. In DNA, the CDR3 is TGTGCCAGCAGCCGTAGCGCGGGGGGGCCGGGAGAGACCCAGTACTTC. Full variable domain (missing parts from reference TRBV2 and TRBJ2-5): EPEVTQTPSHQVTQMGQEVILRCVPISNHLYFYWYRQILGQKVEFLVSFYNNEISEKSEIFDDQFSVERPDGSNFTLKIRSTKLEDSAMYFCASSRSAGGPGETQYFGPGTRLLVL.

The chain uses TRBV7-2 and TRBJ2-3; D unresolved. The CDR3 runs 12 residues. Germline CDR1 SGHTA, CDR2 FQGNSA. V lost 5 bases to trimming and J lost 5 bases, with 8 bases between them. CDR3 nucleotide sequence: TGTGCCAGCAGCATACAGAGAGATACGCAGTATTTT. This encodes CASSIQRDTQYF.

The rearrangement links TRBV28 to TRBJ1-5; 7 nucleotides match TRBD1. With 10 bases clipped from V and 9 bases from J, the junction kept 9 bases outside the gene matches. The CDR3 length is 12 residues. Per germline, CDR1 MDHEN and CDR2 SYDVKM. CDR3 region: CAITQGGGPQHF. In DNA, the CDR3 is TGTGCCATCACTCAGGGGGGAGGGCCCCAGCATTTT.

This clone was detected a few times. V and J are TRBV28 and TRBJ2-4; D gene uncertain. Trimming left V 6 bases short and J 0 bases short, with 12 bases between. This CDR3 spans 15 amino acids. The germline CDR1 and CDR2 sequences are MDHEN and SYDVKM. As DNA, the CDR3 is TGTGCCAGCAGCCTGAAACTTCTAGCCAAAAACATTCAGTACTTC. Translating gives CASSLKLLAKNIQYF.

This chain connects TRBV7-9 to TRBJ1-1; D is ambiguous. Germline-derived CDR1 and CDR2 are SEHNR and FQNEAQ (reference sequence). V lost 6 bases to trimming and J lost 7 bases, with 18 bases between them. The CDR3 is 14 amino acids. The chain's CDR3 is CASSLAGYDGEAFF. As DNA, the CDR3 is TGTGCCAGCAGTCTAGCGGGATATGACGGTGAAGCTTTCTTT.

V and J are TRBV28 and TRBJ1-1, with 9 bases fitting TRBD1. The CDR3 runs to 16 residues. V lost 8 bases to trimming and J lost 6 bases; unmatched junction nucleotides: 16. Per germline, CDR1 MDHEN and CDR2 SYDVKM. The CDR3 nucleotides are TGTGCCAGCCAGCCGGGACAGGGTATGGTAGGATCTGAAGCTTTCTTT. This codes for CASQPGQGMVGSEAFF.

This chain links TRBV6-4 with TRBJ2-7, with a weak D call TRBD1 (6 bases). V lost 2 bases and J lost 6, with 11 bases in between. The CDR3 loop spans 13 amino acids. Germline-derived CDR1 and CDR2 are MRHNA and SNTAGT. The CDR3 loop is CASSDRTGTEQYF. Written as DNA, the CDR3 is TGTGCCAGCAGTGACCGCACAGGGACCGAGCAGTACTTC.

This clone has a single count. The same CDR3 arises from other DNA sequences in this sample as well. V usage is TRBV6-5 and J usage is TRBJ1-5, with D tentatively TRBD1 (6 bases). Germline-derived CDR1 and CDR2 are MNHEY and SVGAGI. CDR3 length: 14 amino acids. V was clipped by 9 bases and J by 5 bases, with 17 bases between them. Here the CDR3 reads CASNKQGLDQPQHF. CDR3 bases: TGTGCCAGTAACAAACAGGGTCTCGATCAGCCCCAGCATTTT.

This chain joins TRBV5-1 and TRBJ1-2; TRBD1 might be the D (5 bases). Germline V CDR1 and CDR2: SGHRS, YFSETQ. This CDR3 is 14 amino acids long. V shed 0 bases and J shed 6 bases, with 12 bases lying between them. The CDR3 sequence is CASSLGQGGNGYTF. The CDR3 DNA follows: TGCGCCAGCAGCTTGGGCCAGGGTGGCAATGGCTACACCTTC.

The rearrangement joins TRBV5-1 to TRBJ2-2, with a weak D call TRBD2 (6 bases). Trimming removed 2 bases from V and 2 bases from J, with 16 bases in between. The CDR3 consists of 17 residues. CDR1 and CDR2 from the germline V gene are SGHRS and YFSETQ. The CDR3 reads CASSFLGGLTNTGELFF. CDR3 DNA sequence: TGCGCCAGCAGCTTTTTGGGGGGACTCACTAACACCGGGGAGCTGTTTTTT.

CDR3 protein: CASSPSGKTGVSGYTF. The CDR3 DNA reads TGCGCCAGCAGTCCAAGCGGTAAAACAGGGGTCTCCGGCTACACCTTC. J is TRBJ1-2 and V is TRBV4-1; 7 bases fit TRBD1. The germline CDR1 and CDR2 sequences are MGHRA and YSYEKL. CDR3 length equals 16 residues. J lost 8 bases, V lost 6 bases, and 18 bases had no gene match.

V gene TRBV28 combines with J gene TRBJ2-7; TRBD2 matches at 7 bases. Germline V CDR1 and CDR2: MDHEN, SYDVKM. V shed 7 bases and J 0 bases; nucleotides not matched to a gene: 3. This CDR3 region has 13 residues. The CDR3: CASTRGDSYEQYF. The DNA for the CDR3 is TGTGCCAGCACCCGGGGGGACTCCTACGAGCAGTACTTC.

The chain employs TRBV6-5 and TRBJ2-7, with 7 bases fitting TRBD1. With V trimmed by 6 bases and J by 5 bases, 10 bases remained unmatched. The CDR3 has 14 amino acids. Germline V gene lookup returns CDR1 MNHEY and CDR2 SVGAGI. CDR3 in DNA: TGTGCCAGCAGGAGGGGACAGCCCTCTGACGAGCAGTACTTC. Its translation: CASRRGQPSDEQYF.

The chain has TRBV4-1 and TRBJ2-3, with a tentative D call TRBD2 (6 bases). The V gene's germline CDR1 is MGHRA and CDR2 YSYEKL. V was cut by 4 bases and J by 4 bases, with 27 bases left in between. The CDR3 is 19 amino acids. The CDR3 DNA is TGCGCCAGCAGCCCACTCTCGCGAATCGCTAGCGCGGAATCAGATACGCAGTATTTT. Translation: CASSPLSRIASAESDTQYF.

The chain joins TRBV7-8 to TRBJ2-2; 7 bases match TRBD1. The germline gives CDR1 SGHVS, CDR2 FQNEAQ. This CDR3 has 15 amino acids. The V and J ends lost 6 bases and 8 bases, in that order; junction bases with no gene match: 12. The CDR3 sequence: CASSPRQGSQGELFF. The CDR3 coding sequence is TGTGCCAGCAGTCCGAGACAGGGCTCCCAGGGGGAGCTGTTTTTT.

The chain is built from TRBV6-5 and TRBJ2-7; possible D gene TRBD1, 6 bases. V was trimmed by 2 bases and J by 5 bases, leaving 16 bases between them. This CDR3 has 15 residues. Germline CDR1 MNHEY, CDR2 SVGAGI. CDR3 nucleotides: TGTGCCAGCAGTTACGTCAGGGGCCCTTCGGACGAGCAGTACTTC. Protein product: CASSYVRGPSDEQYF.

J is TRBJ2-5 and V is TRBV19; 9 nucleotides match TRBD2. The V and J ends lost 3 bases and 2 bases, in that order; junction bases with no gene match: 4. The CDR3 extends over 15 amino acids. The germline gives CDR1 LNHDA, CDR2 SQIVND (reference sequence). The DNA of the CDR3 is TGTGCCAGTAGTATGCCCCTAGCGGGACAAGAGACCCAGTACTTC. Amino acid sequence: CASSMPLAGQETQYF.

The chain has TRBV4-1 and TRBJ2-3, with no clear D. V was trimmed by 3 bases and J by 2 bases, leaving 18 bases between them. The length of the CDR3 is 17 residues. Germline V lookup: CDR1 MGHRA, CDR2 YSYEKL. This chain's CDR3 is CASSQLSNPSPTDTQYF. CDR3 in DNA: TGCGCCAGCAGCCAGCTGTCTAACCCGTCCCCCACAGATACGCAGTATTTT.

The genes are TRBV9 and TRBJ2-7; TRBD2 agrees at 8 bases. Trimming removed 6 bases from V and 0 bases from J; junction bases left unmatched: 5. The CDR3 extends over 14 amino acids. Germline V gene data show CDR1 as SGDLS and CDR2 as YYNGEE. The CDR3 loop is CASTQTSDSYEQYF. The CDR3 nucleotides are TGTGCCAGCACCCAGACTAGCGACTCCTACGAGCAGTACTTC.